These 7 T cell receptor beta chains came from one sample sequenced in a study of cytomegalovirus exposure and HLA in healthy donors. Profiling relied on immunoSEQ multiplex PCR, and the TCRdb table lists in-frame clones only, not all of them. The sample shows approximately 240,000 clones, 75% to 95% of them seen only once. The sequencing sample was made of PBMCs. All receptors derive from a woman between 18 and 30 years old in good health and CMV-seronegative.

The CDR3 nucleotides read TGCGCCAGCACCTACGACAGAAAGAAGAACACTGAAGCTTTCTTT. As protein: CASTYDRKKNTEAFF. This chain joins TRBV10-2 and TRBJ1-1; tentatively, D is TRBD1 (5 bases). The germline V gene encodes CDR1 WSHSY and CDR2 SAAADI. This CDR3 contains 15 residues. Trimming left V 7 bases short and J 1 base short, with 16 bases between.

The chain has TRBV2 and TRBJ2-3, with TRBD2 identical over 11 bases. The CDR3 has 16 amino acids. Germline CDR1 is SNHLY and CDR2 is FYNNEI. With 5 bases clipped from V and 1 base from J, the junction kept 5 bases outside the gene matches. CDR3 region: CASSLAGGHRTDTQYF. CDR3 nucleotide sequence: TGTGCCAGCAGTTTAGCGGGAGGGCACCGCACAGATACGCAGTATTTT.

The gene calls are TRBV2 and TRBJ1-6; D unclear. The ends were cut back, 8 bases at V and 4 bases at J, with 15 bases in the middle. Germline lookup yields CDR1 SNHLY and CDR2 FYNNEI. The CDR3 consists of 15 residues. The CDR3 sequence: CASVEGERYNSPLHF. CDR3 bases: TGTGCCAGCGTCGAGGGAGAGCGTTATAATTCACCCCTCCACTTT.

This sequence joins TRBV5-1 and TRBJ2-7, with D maybe TRBD1 (5 bases). CDR3 length equals 14 residues. Germline V gene lookup returns CDR1 SGHRS and CDR2 YFSETQ. Trimming took off 0 bases at V and 3 bases at J, with 10 bases between the two ends. DNA of the CDR3: TGCGCCAGCAGCTTGGCACCAGGGCGCTACGAGCAGTACTTC. Protein product: CASSLAPGRYEQYF.

This clone has just a few counts. This chain joins TRBV30 and TRBJ2-3; TRBD2 might be the D (6 bases). The CDR3 is 16 amino acids. Per the germline V gene, CDR1 is GTSNPN and CDR2 is SVGIG (reference sequence). With 5 bases removed from V and 1 base from J, the gap between germline ends came to 19 bases. The CDR3 protein is CAWRRGAGLGTDTQYF. The CDR3 DNA sequence: TGTGCCTGGCGACGTGGGGCGGGACTGGGCACAGATACGCAGTATTTT.

The V and J genes are TRBV28 and TRBJ2-1; possibly TRBD1 for D (5 bases). Germline values: CDR1 MDHEN, CDR2 SYDVKM. V dropped 1 base and J dropped 9 bases, with 7 bases sitting between them. This CDR3 is 12 amino acids long. In DNA, the CDR3 is TGTGCCAGCAGTTTATTGCAGGGTGAGCAGTTCTTC. Its translation is CASSLLQGEQFF.

The chain employs TRBV27 and TRBJ1-5; weak D call: TRBD1 (5 bases). Trimming shortened V by 3 bases and J by 5 bases, and 11 bases separated the two germline ends. Germline CDR1 is MNHEY and CDR2 is SMNVEV (reference sequence). This CDR3 contains 14 residues. For the CDR3, the DNA is TGTGCCAGCAGTTTTCGGGGGGAGGATCAGCCCCAGCATTTT. Encoded protein: CASSFRGEDQPQHF.